Below, 21 T cell receptor beta chains from the same sample are listed, as sequenced in a study of graft-versus-host responses after intestinal transplantation. The starting material, graft tissue, was processed to release intraepithelial and lamina propria lymphocytes. Clones were read by immunoSEQ multiplex PCR, and TCRdb kept only the in-frame ones, dropping some. The sample has some 7,200 clones, 68% seen once. The source was ileum tissue, collected 50 to 55 days after transplant. The receptors were sampled from a human patient who received an intestinal transplant, so some T cells may come from the graft donor.

This clone was observed a few times. The chain recombines TRBV28 with TRBJ2-5; 9 bases agree with TRBD2. The CDR3 has 17 amino acids. With 6 bases clipped from V and 1 base from J, the junction kept 12 bases outside the gene matches. Per germline, CDR1 MDHEN and CDR2 SYDVKM. The CDR3 DNA follows: TGTGCCAGCAGCTTAGGGCAATCTAGCGGGGTCCAAGAGACCCAGTACTTC. The encoded protein is CASSLGQSSGVQETQYF. Combining the CDR3 with reference TRBV28 and TRBJ2-5 gives the whole variable domain DVKVTQSSRYLVKRTGEKVFLECVQDMDHENMFWYRQDPGLGLRLIYFSYDVKMKEKGDIPEGYSVSREKKERFSLILESASTNQTSMYLCASSLGQSSGVQETQYFGPGTRLLVL.

This chain joins TRBV7-9 and TRBJ2-3; unclear D gene. CDR3 length: 13 residues. The germline V gene has CDR1 SEHNR and CDR2 FQNEAQ (reference sequence). V lost 3 bases and J 0 bases, leaving 4 bases between the germline ends. The CDR3 DNA follows: TGTGCCAGCAGCTTGGAGAGCACAGATACGCAGTATTTT. It specifies CASSLESTDTQYF.

This chain uses TRBV7-6 with TRBJ2-3; no clear D. Germline V gene sequence: CDR1 SGHVS, CDR2 FNYEAQ. The CDR3 extends over 13 amino acids. V was cut by 6 bases and J by 4 bases, with 11 bases left in between. The CDR3 sequence is CASRGRSADTQYF. CDR3 nucleotide sequence: TGTGCCAGCAGGGGCCGGTCGGCAGATACGCAGTATTTT. Supplemented by reference TRBV7-6 and TRBJ2-3, the full variable domain reads GAGVSQSPRYKVTKRGQDVALRCDPISGHVSLYWYRQALGQGPEFLTYFNYEAQQDKSGLPNDRFSAERPEGSISTLTIQRTEQRDSAMYRCASRGRSADTQYFGPGTRLTVL.

The chain has TRBV7-2 and TRBJ2-1; TRBD1 matches at 9 bases. Germline V gene data show CDR1 as SGHTA and CDR2 as FQGNSA. The CDR3 consists of 17 residues. V lost 2 bases to trimming and J lost 5 bases; unmatched junction nucleotides: 10. The CDR3 loop is CASSLFAGTGLDNEQFF. The CDR3 nucleotides read TGTGCCAGCAGCTTATTTGCCGGGACAGGGCTTGACAATGAGCAGTTCTTC.

The chain couples TRBV6-6 to TRBJ2-3; TRBD2 matches at 7 bases. The CDR3 covers 15 residues. J lost 1 base, V lost 6 bases, and 7 bases had no gene match. The germline CDR1 and CDR2 sequences are MNHNY and SVGAGI (reference sequence). The CDR3 region is CASSQRGEGTDTQYF. The CDR3 DNA follows: TGTGCCAGCAGCCAACGGGGGGAAGGCACAGATACGCAGTATTTT.

The genes are TRBV6-4 and TRBJ1-5; 12 nucleotides align to TRBD1. The CDR3 is 17 residues long. Germline trimming cut 0 bases from V and 3 bases from J; bases unmatched to any gene: 3. Germline CDR1 MRHNA, CDR2 SNTAGT. In DNA form, the CDR3 reads TGTGCCAGCAGTGACTCAGCGGGACAGGGGGCCAATCAGCCCCAGCATTTT. This codes for CASSDSAGQGANQPQHF.

This rearrangement joins TRBV30 to TRBJ2-3; perhaps TRBD2 as D (6 bases). In germline, CDR1 is GTSNPN, CDR2 SVGIG (reference sequence). The CDR3 totals 15 residues. V was pared by 3 bases and J by 0 bases, with 13 bases between. The CDR3 loop is CAWRGGAASTDTQYF. CDR3 DNA: TGTGCCTGGAGAGGCGGGGCCGCTAGCACAGATACGCAGTATTTT.

In DNA form, the CDR3 reads TGTGCCTGGAGTGTAATCCAGGGTGGCGAGGAAAAACTGTTTTTT. Protein product: CAWSVIQGGEEKLFF. The V gene is TRBV30, the J gene TRBJ1-4, with D perhaps matching TRBD1 (5 bases). Germline CDR1 reads GTSNPN; CDR2 reads SVGIG (reference sequence). V lost 0 bases to trimming and J lost 8 bases, with 16 bases between them. CDR3 length: 15 amino acids.

The chain uses TRBV10-1 and TRBJ1-4; 8 bases map to TRBD1. Trimming at V came to 9 bases and at J to 7 bases, leaving 7 bases not matched to a gene. Germline assignment: CDR1 WNHNN and CDR2 SYGVQD (reference sequence). The CDR3 spans 13 residues. The CDR3, as DNA: TGCGCCAGAACGGACAGGGACGGTGAAAAACTGTTTTTT. This sequence encodes CARTDRDGEKLFF.

A few counts support this clone. The chain recombines TRBV5-6 with TRBJ2-7; no clear D gene. The germline CDR1 and CDR2 sequences are SGHDT and YYEEEE. The CDR3 totals 13 residues. Trimming shortened V by 0 bases and J by 3 bases, and 7 bases separated the two germline ends. The CDR3 DNA reads as TGTGCCAGCAGCTTGGGCCCAGGCTACGAGCAGTACGTC. Protein product: CASSLGPGYEQYV.

The chain combines TRBV6-1 with TRBJ2-5; the match to TRBD2 covers 9 bases. V lost 8 bases, J lost 1 base, and 2 bases stayed unmatched. The CDR3 totals 13 residues. CDR1 and CDR2 (germline): MNHNS, SASEGT. In nucleotides, the CDR3 is TGTGCCAGCGAGCGGGGGGTCCAAGAGACCCAGTACTTC. This translates into CASERGVQETQYF.

The chain uses TRBV5-7 and TRBJ2-5; 12 positions match TRBD2. TRBV5-7 is reported as an ORF; its role is uncertain. This CDR3 contains 17 residues. Trimming removed 4 bases from V and 3 bases from J; junction bases left unmatched: 10. Written as DNA, the CDR3 is TGTGCCAGCAGCCGTTCGATCGGACTAGCGGGAAAAGAGACCCAGTACTTC. Translating it yields CASSRSIGLAGKETQYF.

The table lists this clone with a few counts. The V gene is TRBV9, the J gene TRBJ1-1; 8 bases are shared with TRBD1. With V trimmed by 0 bases and J by 10 bases, 5 bases remained unmatched. CDR1 SGDLS and CDR2 YYNGEE come from the germline V gene. CDR3 length equals 13 residues. In DNA, the CDR3 is TGTGCCAGCAGCGTAGAAGAAGGGACAGGAGCTTTCTTT. Its translation is CASSVEEGTGAFF.

The V and J genes are TRBV29-1 and TRBJ2-3; 7 bases map to TRBD1. This CDR3 contains 18 residues. Germline assignment: CDR1 SQVTM and CDR2 ANQGSEA. Germline trimming cut 1 base from V and 3 bases from J; bases unmatched to any gene: 16. The CDR3 reads CSVEGRLKQGYRTDTQYF. The CDR3 DNA is TGCAGCGTTGAAGGTCGATTAAAACAGGGGTATAGGACAGATACGCAGTATTTT.

V usage is TRBV2 and J usage is TRBJ2-4, with TRBD2 matching over 9 bases. With 2 bases clipped from V and 5 bases from J, the junction kept 10 bases outside the gene matches. The CDR3 has 17 amino acids. Looked up from germline, CDR1 is SNHLY and CDR2 is FYNNEI. Here the CDR3 reads CASSERRGGQPQNIQYF. For the CDR3, the DNA is TGTGCCAGCAGTGAAAGGCGGGGGGGGCAGCCCCAAAACATTCAGTACTTC.

In DNA, the CDR3 is TGTGCCAGCAGTTACTCAGGGGGCAGCAATCAGCCCCAGCATTTT. Translating gives CASSYSGGSNQPQHF. The chain joins TRBV6-6 to TRBJ1-5; 7 nucleotides match TRBD1. Germline CDR1 MNHNY, CDR2 SVGAGI (reference sequence). The junction had 0 bases not matched to a gene; V was cut back by 0 bases and J by 1 base. The CDR3 sequence is 15 residues long.

The chain is built from TRBV6-5 and TRBJ2-7, with D perhaps TRBD2 (5 bases). Trimming left V 5 bases short and J 5 bases short, with 13 bases between. The CDR3 covers 13 residues. Germline values: CDR1 MNHEY, CDR2 SVGAGI. As DNA, the CDR3 is TGTGCCAGCAGTGCCCTTTGGCGGGACGAGCAGTACGTC. Residues: CASSALWRDEQYV.

This sequence joins TRBV4-1 and TRBJ2-7; possibly TRBD2 for D (6 bases). V was clipped by 5 bases and J by 1 base, with 24 bases between them. Looked up from germline, CDR1 is MGHRA and CDR2 is YSYEKL. The CDR3 totals 18 residues. In DNA form, the CDR3 reads TGCGCCAGCAGCGGGTGGCGGGGACTCGGGATTGCGTCCTACGAGCAGTACGTC. It encodes CASSGWRGLGIASYEQYV.

The chain joins TRBV28 to TRBJ2-6; the D gene is possibly TRBD1 (6 bases). V lost 6 bases and J lost 1, with 7 bases in between. This CDR3 has 14 amino acids. The germline V gene encodes CDR1 MDHEN and CDR2 SYDVKM. The chain's CDR3 is CASRTGSGANVLTF. The CDR3 DNA sequence: TGTGCCAGCAGAACAGGGTCTGGGGCCAACGTCCTGACTTTC. Supplemented by reference TRBV28 and TRBJ2-6, the full variable domain reads DVKVTQSSRYLVKRTGEKVFLECVQDMDHENMFWYRQDPGLGLRLIYFSYDVKMKEKGDIPEGYSVSREKKERFSLILESASTNQTSMYLCASRTGSGANVLTFGAGSRLTVL.

This chain connects TRBV18 to TRBJ1-1, with D maybe TRBD1 (6 bases). CDR1 is KGHSH, CDR2 LQKENI, per germline. The CDR3 runs to 15 residues. Trimming stripped 8 bases from V and 3 bases from J, with 19 bases between. The CDR3 sequence: CASPRAANRDTEAFF. Here the CDR3 DNA reads TGTGCCAGCCCCAGGGCGGCAAACAGGGACACTGAAGCTTTCTTT. Together with reference TRBV18 and TRBJ1-1, the CDR3 gives the full variable domain: NAGVMQNPRHLVRRRGQEARLRCSPMKGHSHVYWYRQLPEEGLKFMVYLQKENIIDESGMPKERFSAEFPKEGPSILRIQQVVRGDSAAYFCASPRAANRDTEAFFGQGTRLTVV.

The DNA for the CDR3 is TGTGCCAGCAGTTACGATAGGGGGCGGTGGAACACTGAAGCTTTCTTT. Residues: CASSYDRGRWNTEAFF. The rearrangement links TRBV6-6 to TRBJ1-1; TRBD1 matches at 7 bases. CDR1 is MNHNY and CDR2 is SVGAGI in the germline V gene (reference sequence). The CDR3 contains 16 residues. J was trimmed by 1 base and V by 2 bases; bases with no gene match: 7.